The 12 T cell receptor beta chains reported below all come from one sample, sequenced in a study of cytomegalovirus exposure and HLA in healthy donors. PCR was performed using 60 Vbeta and 13 Jbeta primers. Generated by immunoSEQ multiplex PCR, the TCRdb table keeps only in-frame clones and is missing some. Among some 120,000 clones listed, about 10% were seen once. Sequences were obtained from PBMCs. The receptors derive from a young man in good health and CMV-seronegative.

This clone occurred a few times. J is TRBJ2-7 and V is TRBV7-9; 7 nucleotides line up with TRBD1. V lost 5 bases to trimming and J lost 6 bases; unmatched junction nucleotides: 10. The CDR3 spans 14 residues. CDR1 and CDR2 (germline): SEHNR, FQNEAQ (reference sequence). CDR3 residues: CASSRDSQRVEQYF. As DNA, the CDR3 is TGTGCCAGCAGCCGGGACAGTCAAAGGGTCGAGCAGTACTTC.

The rearrangement links TRBV10-3 to TRBJ2-5; D is possibly TRBD1 (6 bases). The CDR3 is 13 residues long. V was cut by 4 bases and J by 5 bases, with 11 bases left in between. From germline, CDR1 is ENHRY and CDR2 SYGVKD. The chain's CDR3 is CAISGGLIETQYF. The DNA for the CDR3 is TGTGCCATCAGTGGGGGGCTAATCGAGACCCAGTACTTC.

The rearrangement links TRBV9 to TRBJ2-5, with 8 bases fitting TRBD2. The CDR3 covers 14 residues. Per germline, CDR1 SGDLS and CDR2 YYNGEE. The ends lost 3 bases at V and 6 bases at J; junction bases unmatched: 7. For the CDR3, the DNA is TGTGCCAGCAGCGGCTCGGGGGGGCCCCAGACCCAGTACTTC. Protein product: CASSGSGGPQTQYF.

This clone showed up just a few times. V is TRBV7-6 and J is TRBJ2-3; weak D call: TRBD2 (6 bases). The CDR3 runs 16 residues. Trimming left V 5 bases short and J 0 bases short, with 15 bases between. The germline V gene encodes CDR1 SGHVS and CDR2 FNYEAQ. The CDR3 DNA reads TGTGCCAGCAGCCCTGGGGGAGCGGGTAGCACAGATACGCAGTATTTT. Protein product: CASSPGGAGSTDTQYF.

The gene calls are TRBV7-2 and TRBJ2-7; D possibly corresponds to TRBD1 (5 bases). Germline V lookup: CDR1 SGHTA, CDR2 FQGNSA. This CDR3 comprises 14 residues. Trimming took 5 bases from V and 3 from J, leaving 14 bases between them. CDR3 nucleotides: TGTGCCAGCAGCCCGCAGGGCCGCCTCTACGAGCAGTACTTC. Translation: CASSPQGRLYEQYF.

This clone has just a few counts. This chain connects TRBV14 to TRBJ1-1; D is perhaps TRBD1 (6 bases). Per germline, CDR1 SGHDN and CDR2 FVKESK. The CDR3 is 13 amino acids. Trimming stripped 6 bases from V and 1 base from J, with 9 bases between. As DNA, the CDR3 is TGTGCCAGCAGACCACAGGGGAACACTGAAGCTTTCTTT. It is translated as CASRPQGNTEAFF.

This clone showed up just a few times. The chain joins TRBV7-3 to TRBJ1-1; tentative D call: TRBD1 (6 bases). With 2 bases removed from V and 0 bases from J, the gap between germline ends came to 7 bases. Germline CDR1 and CDR2: SGHTA and FQGTGA. This CDR3 comprises 14 residues. The CDR3 reads CASSLGGMNTEAFF. The CDR3 region has the DNA TGTGCCAGCAGCTTAGGGGGCATGAACACTGAAGCTTTCTTT. Full variable domain (rest looked up from reference TRBV7-3 and TRBJ1-1): GAGVSQTPSNKVTEKGKYVELRCDPISGHTALYWYRQSLGQGPEFLIYFQGTGAADDSGLPNDRFFAVRPEGSVSTLKIQRTERGDSAVYLCASSLGGMNTEAFFGQGTRLTVV.

This sequence joins TRBV29-1 and TRBJ2-7; D is perhaps TRBD2 (5 bases). Germline CDR1 is SQVTM and CDR2 is ANQGSEA. Trimming took 2 bases from V and 6 from J, leaving 14 bases between them. The CDR3 totals 13 residues. CDR3 DNA sequence: TGCAGCGTTGAATCCCGGTTGGGGAGCGAGCAGTACTTC. It codes for CSVESRLGSEQYF.

V and J are TRBV2 and TRBJ1-2; 10 bases map to TRBD1. CDR1 and CDR2 (germline): SNHLY, FYNNEI. This CDR3 has 13 amino acids. Losses at the gene ends were 8 bases for V and 2 bases for J; bases not matched to a gene: 2. The CDR3 sequence: CASSDRGNYGYTF. In DNA, the CDR3 is TGTGCCAGCTCGGACAGGGGGAACTATGGCTACACCTTC.

This chain links TRBV4-3 with TRBJ1-5; D uncertain. CDR1 and CDR2 from the germline V gene are LGHNA and YSLEER. V gave up 1 base and J gave up 0 bases, with 4 bases separating them. CDR3 length: 14 amino acids. The CDR3 DNA reads as TGCGCCAGCAGCCAAGGGCCTAGCAATCAGCCCCAGCATTTT. Amino acids: CASSQGPSNQPQHF.

This clone was seen only a few times. The V and J genes are TRBV6-5 and TRBJ2-7; 9 bases fit TRBD1. J lost 4 bases, V lost 8 bases, and 12 bases had no gene match. This CDR3 has 15 amino acids. Germline values: CDR1 MNHEY, CDR2 SVGAGI. The CDR3 nucleotides read TGTGCCAGCTCAAACCCGGGACAGGGATTTTACGAGCAGTACTTC. Its translation is CASSNPGQGFYEQYF.

This clone was detected only a few times. This sequence joins TRBV5-1 and TRBJ2-7; 9 bases align to TRBD1. With 2 bases clipped from V and 3 bases from J, the junction kept 6 bases outside the gene matches. Germline assignment: CDR1 SGHRS and CDR2 YFSETQ. The CDR3 extends over 15 amino acids. DNA for the CDR3: TGCGCCAGCAGCTTACAGGGACAGGGACTCTACGAGCAGTACTTC. Amino acid sequence: CASSLQGQGLYEQYF.